This entry lists 7 T cell receptor beta chains sequenced from one sample in a study of cytomegalovirus exposure and HLA in healthy donors. The study ran its PCR with 60 Vbeta and 13 Jbeta primers. Libraries were prepared by immunoSEQ multiplex PCR; TCRdb keeps only in-frame clonotypes and omits some of them. The data contain about 110,000 clones, 75% of them seen just once; the ten biggest clones take up 2% to 3%. The sequencing sample was made of PBMCs. The receptor source for this set is a man aged 35 to 55 in good health and CMV-seronegative.

DNA of the CDR3: TGTGCCAGCGGCGGGAGGAAAGAGACCCAGTACTTC. Amino acids: CASGGRKETQYF. This rearrangement joins TRBV27 to TRBJ2-5; TRBD2 matches at 8 bases. V trimming: 8 bases; J trimming: 3 bases; junction bases outside the gene matches: 2. The CDR3 length is 12 residues. Per the germline V gene, CDR1 is MNHEY and CDR2 is SMNVEV (reference sequence).

This clone appeared a few times. The V and J genes are TRBV9 and TRBJ1-1; unclear D gene. Germline V gene lookup returns CDR1 SGDLS and CDR2 YYNGEE. V was shortened by 0 bases and J by 7 bases, with 10 bases between the two germline ends. The CDR3 runs to 13 residues. The CDR3 sequence: CASSVASSHEAFF. CDR3 in DNA: TGTGCCAGCAGCGTAGCTAGCAGCCATGAAGCTTTCTTT.

The J gene is TRBJ2-2, the V gene TRBV9; no reliable D call. Germline CDR1 reads SGDLS; CDR2 reads YYNGEE. The CDR3 spans 11 residues. The germline V and J ends were trimmed by 3 bases and 7 bases, with 4 bases remaining between them. In nucleotides, the CDR3 is TGTGCCAGCAGCGGCGGCGGGGAGCTGTTTTTT. Protein: CASSGGGELFF.

This clone came up a few times. The CDR3 bases are TGTGCCAGCAGCCAAGAGACAGGTTCCTCCTACGAGCAGTACTTC. This codes for CASSQETGSSYEQYF. The J gene is TRBJ2-7, the V gene TRBV4-2; D might be TRBD1 (6 bases). Trimming took 0 bases from V and 0 from J, leaving 9 bases between them. Germline assignment: CDR1 LGHNA and CDR2 YNFKEQ. The CDR3 is 15 residues long.

V usage is TRBV2 and J usage is TRBJ2-7, with 7 positions matching TRBD1. CDR1 is SNHLY, CDR2 FYNNEI, per germline. CDR3 length: 15 residues. Losses at the gene ends were 5 bases for V and 1 base for J; bases not matched to a gene: 8. The CDR3 sequence: CASSFLRDRSYEQYF. In nucleotides, the CDR3 is TGTGCCAGCAGTTTCCTCCGGGACAGATCCTACGAGCAGTACTTC.

The table lists this clone with a few counts. The chain carries TRBV5-6 and TRBJ2-5; 8 nucleotides align to TRBD2. V lost 4 bases, J lost 4 bases, and 6 bases stayed unmatched. Germline V lookup: CDR1 SGHDT, CDR2 YYEEEE. This CDR3 spans 14 amino acids. The CDR3 bases are TGTGCCAGCAGCGCGGGAGGTATCCTAGAGACCCAGTACTTC. Its protein product is CASSAGGILETQYF.

The gene calls are TRBV5-8 and TRBJ2-5; D is unclear. CDR1 is SGHTS, CDR2 YDEGEE, per germline. V was cut by 5 bases and J by 0 bases, with 5 bases left in between. The CDR3 covers 12 residues. The CDR3 region is CASRSYQETQYF. The CDR3 region has the DNA TGTGCCAGCAGGTCGTACCAAGAGACCCAGTACTTC. Together with reference TRBV5-8 and TRBJ2-5, the CDR3 gives the full variable domain: EAGVTQSPTHLIKTRGQQATLRCSPISGHTSVYWYQQALGLGLQFLLWYDEGEERNRGNFPPRFSGRQFPNYSSELNVNALELEDSALYLCASRSYQETQYFGPGTRLLVL.